These 26 T cell receptor beta chains were sequenced from one sample in a study of CXCR3-negative and CXCR3-positive naive CD8 T cells. The TRB cDNA libraries were prepared by 5' RACE with UMI labels. With the 5' RACE reads reprocessed, TCRdb shows one record per CDR3 protein and no DNA. The table for this sample gives about 48,000 distinct CDR3 sequences. Sequenced: memory CD8+ T cells from blood. These receptors were obtained from a human donor in good health. Some clones in this sample may be carry-over from other donors' samples.

The gene calls are TRBV15 and TRBJ1-5. Looked up from germline, CDR1 is LNHNV and CDR2 is YYDKDF (reference sequence). The CDR3 covers 14 residues. This CDR3 reads CATSRDFGVQPQHF. The whole variable domain, filled in from reference TRBV15 and TRBJ1-5, reads DAMVIQNPRYQVTQFGKPVTLSCSQTLNHNVMYWYQQKSSQAPKLLFHYYDKDFNNEADTPDNFQSRRPNTSFCFLDIRSPGLGDTAMYLCATSRDFGVQPQHFGDGTRLSIL.

By frequency, this clonotype registers medium-sized. The chain links TRBV2 to TRBJ1-2. The CDR3 totals 13 residues. CDR1 and CDR2 from the germline V gene are SNHLY and FYNNEI. The CDR3 here is CASSEAKHYGYTF.

The V call is TRBV5-1, the J call TRBJ2-1; checking the TCRdb D call of TRBD1 is not possible without DNA. The CDR3 has 16 residues. CDR1 is SGHRS and CDR2 is YFSETQ in the germline V gene. CDR3 sequence reads: CASSPPGHRSYNEQFF.

The J gene is TRBJ2-1, the V gene TRBV28; TCRdb's D call of TRBD1 is untestable without DNA. From germline, CDR1 is MDHEN and CDR2 SYDVKM. This CDR3 region has 13 residues. The CDR3 reads CASSSGLSGEQFF.

The chain links TRBV28 to TRBJ2-1; TCRdb reports TRBD2, a call that lacks DNA to check it against. The V gene's germline CDR1 is MDHEN and CDR2 SYDVKM. The CDR3 length is 15 residues. CDR3 residues: CASSLLGEGYNEQFF.

The chain uses TRBV12-3 or TRBV12-4 and TRBJ2-5. The CDR3 has 12 amino acids. CDR3 sequence: CASSPRGWTQYF.

V and J are TRBV15 and TRBJ2-5; TCRdb gives TRBD1 as the D gene, but with no DNA this cannot be confirmed. This CDR3 region has 17 residues. Germline CDR1 reads LNHNV; CDR2 reads YYDKDF (reference sequence). CDR3 protein: CATSRTPDGIGRETQYF.

The chain carries TRBV6-5 and TRBJ2-6; lacking DNA, the TRBD1 call made by TCRdb goes unchecked. Germline CDR1 MNHEY, CDR2 SVGAGI. This CDR3 spans 16 amino acids. The CDR3 loop reads CATYQGATSGANVLTF.

This chain uses TRBV19 with TRBJ2-3; TCRdb reports TRBD2, a call that lacks DNA to check it against. The CDR3 runs to 18 residues. Germline loops: CDR1 LNHDA, CDR2 SQIVND (reference sequence). CDR3 protein: CASSIWDLAGSGTDTQYF.

The rearrangement links TRBV28 to TRBJ2-1. CDR3 size: 14 residues. Germline V gene sequence: CDR1 MDHEN, CDR2 SYDVKM. The CDR3 region is CASMVATSYNEQFF. Supplemented by reference TRBV28 and TRBJ2-1, the full variable domain reads DVKVTQSSRYLVKRTGEKVFLECVQDMDHENMFWYRQDPGLGLRLIYFSYDVKMKEKGDIPEGYSVSREKKERFSLILESASTNQTSMYLCASMVATSYNEQFFGPGTRLTVL.

This rearrangement joins TRBV29-1 to TRBJ1-1. This CDR3 comprises 15 residues. Germline assignment: CDR1 SQVTM and CDR2 ANQGSEA. The CDR3 reads CSVKKEAYMNTEAFF.

This chain links TRBV6-2 or TRBV6-3 with TRBJ2-2; lacking DNA, the TRBD1 call made by TCRdb goes unchecked. The germline CDR1 and CDR2 sequences are MNHEY and SVGEGT. This CDR3 spans 14 amino acids. The chain's CDR3 is CASIRGARTGELFF.

The chain combines TRBV6-5 with TRBJ2-1; without DNA, the TCRdb call of TRBD2 cannot be checked. In germline, CDR1 is MNHEY, CDR2 SVGAGI. This CDR3 has 15 amino acids. CDR3 amino acids: CASSYGIAGDNEQSF.

The chain uses TRBV11-1 and TRBJ2-2. The CDR3 covers 15 residues. The V gene's germline CDR1 is SGHAT and CDR2 FQDESV (reference sequence). The CDR3 here is CASSSLTANTGELFF.

The chain couples TRBV29-1 to TRBJ2-1; TCRdb picks TRBD2, but there is no DNA to check that call. The CDR3 totals 13 residues. Germline values: CDR1 SQVTM, CDR2 ANQGSEA. The CDR3 here is CSVELADYNEQFF.

The V gene is TRBV6-4, the J gene TRBJ2-5; lacking DNA, the TRBD1 call made by TCRdb goes unchecked. There are 16 residues in the CDR3. Germline CDR1 MRHNA, CDR2 SNTAGT. The CDR3 reads CASVNSSGQGVKTQYF.

The J gene is TRBJ2-7, the V gene TRBV28. The CDR3 is 13 amino acids. The germline V gene encodes CDR1 MDHEN and CDR2 SYDVKM. The chain's CDR3 is CASSPATFYEQYF. Combining the CDR3 with reference TRBV28 and TRBJ2-7 gives the whole variable domain DVKVTQSSRYLVKRTGEKVFLECVQDMDHENMFWYRQDPGLGLRLIYFSYDVKMKEKGDIPEGYSVSREKKERFSLILESASTNQTSMYLCASSPATFYEQYFGPGTRLTVT.

The V and J genes are TRBV6-4 and TRBJ2-1; without DNA, the TCRdb call of TRBD2 cannot be checked. This CDR3 spans 15 amino acids. Looked up from germline, CDR1 is MRHNA and CDR2 is SNTAGT. The chain's CDR3 is CASSTSGGASNEQFF.

J is TRBJ2-7 and V is TRBV27; TCRdb proposes TRBD2, but this gene call is untestable without DNA. The CDR3 runs 14 residues. Germline values: CDR1 MNHEY, CDR2 SMNVEV (reference sequence). The CDR3 region is CASSWASGGYEQYF.

The chain uses TRBV7-9 and TRBJ1-1; absent DNA, TCRdb's TRBD1 call cannot be checked. This CDR3 has 17 amino acids. Germline V gives CDR1 SEHNR, CDR2 FQNEAQ (reference sequence). The CDR3 loop reads CASSSPVTGVANTEAFF. Looking up the rest from reference TRBV7-9 and TRBJ1-1 gives the full variable domain: DTGVSQNPRHKITKRGQNVTFRCDPISEHNRLYWYRQTLGQGPEFLTYFQNEAQLEKSRLLSDRFSAERPKGSFSTLEIQRTEQGDSAMYLCASSSPVTGVANTEAFFGQGTRLTVV.

The J gene is TRBJ2-7, the V gene TRBV6-2 or TRBV6-3; the D gene TCRdb calls, TRBD1, cannot be checked with no DNA. Germline lookup yields CDR1 MNHEY and CDR2 SVGEGT. The CDR3 runs 17 residues. This CDR3 reads CASSYPSDRAIPYEQYF.

The chain uses TRBV2 and TRBJ2-5. The CDR3 has 12 residues. The V gene's germline CDR1 is SNHLY and CDR2 FYNNEI. CDR3 loop: CASSWNQETQYF.

This sequence joins TRBV6-5 and TRBJ2-6; TCRdb indicates TRBD2, and absent DNA this call remains unverified. Germline CDR1 MNHEY, CDR2 SVGAGI. The CDR3 is made up of 14 amino acids. CDR3 sequence: CATGLGVGANVLTF.

The chain has TRBV18 and TRBJ2-2. Germline V gene data show CDR1 as KGHSH and CDR2 as LQKENI. CDR3 size: 15 residues. CDR3 sequence reads: CASSPPGPYTGELFF. Based on the CDR3 plus reference TRBV18 and TRBJ2-2, the full variable domain is NAGVMQNPRHLVRRRGQEARLRCSPMKGHSHVYWYRQLPEEGLKFMVYLQKENIIDESGMPKERFSAEFPKEGPSILRIQQVVRGDSAAYFCASSPPGPYTGELFFGEGSRLTVL.

The V and J genes are TRBV9 and TRBJ2-1; TCRdb selects TRBD2, and the lack of DNA leaves this call unchecked. Germline V CDR1 and CDR2: SGDLS, YYNGEE. This CDR3 spans 14 amino acids. The CDR3 loop is CASSVGPSLQDGFF.

The rearrangement joins TRBV6-6 to TRBJ1-2; TCRdb's D call of TRBD1 is untestable without DNA. In germline, CDR1 is MNHNY, CDR2 SVGAGI (reference sequence). The CDR3 length is 14 residues. CDR3 sequence: CASSHGTGLYGYTF.